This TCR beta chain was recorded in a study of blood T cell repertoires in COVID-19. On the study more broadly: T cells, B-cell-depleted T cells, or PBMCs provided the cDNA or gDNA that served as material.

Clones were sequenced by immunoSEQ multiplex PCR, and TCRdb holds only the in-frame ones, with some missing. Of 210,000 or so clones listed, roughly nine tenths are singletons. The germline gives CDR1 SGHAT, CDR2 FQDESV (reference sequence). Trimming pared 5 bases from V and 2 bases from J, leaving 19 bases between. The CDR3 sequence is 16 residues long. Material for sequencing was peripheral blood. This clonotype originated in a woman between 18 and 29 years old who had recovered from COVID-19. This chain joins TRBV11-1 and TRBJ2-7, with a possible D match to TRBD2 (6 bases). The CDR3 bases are TGTGCCAGCAGCCTGGGCGGGGCTAGCCCGGCCTACGAGCAGTACTTC. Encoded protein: CASSLGGASPAYEQYF.